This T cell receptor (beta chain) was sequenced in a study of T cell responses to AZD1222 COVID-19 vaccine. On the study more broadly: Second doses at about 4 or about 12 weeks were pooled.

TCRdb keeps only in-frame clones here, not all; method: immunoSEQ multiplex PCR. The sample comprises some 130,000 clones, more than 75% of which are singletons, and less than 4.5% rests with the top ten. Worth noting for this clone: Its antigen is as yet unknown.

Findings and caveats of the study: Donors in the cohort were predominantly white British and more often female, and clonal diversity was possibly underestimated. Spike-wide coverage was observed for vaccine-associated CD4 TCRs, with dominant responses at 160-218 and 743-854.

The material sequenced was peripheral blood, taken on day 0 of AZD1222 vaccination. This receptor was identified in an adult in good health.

DNA for the CDR3: TGTGCCAGCAGCCGCCTCGATCCACATGAGCAGTTCTTC. This sequence encodes CASSRLDPHEQFF. The V gene is TRBV4-2, the J gene TRBJ2-1; no clear D gene. The CDR3 sequence is 13 residues long. V lost 4 bases and J 8 bases, leaving 12 bases between the germline ends. CDR1 is LGHNA and CDR2 is YNFKEQ in the germline V gene.